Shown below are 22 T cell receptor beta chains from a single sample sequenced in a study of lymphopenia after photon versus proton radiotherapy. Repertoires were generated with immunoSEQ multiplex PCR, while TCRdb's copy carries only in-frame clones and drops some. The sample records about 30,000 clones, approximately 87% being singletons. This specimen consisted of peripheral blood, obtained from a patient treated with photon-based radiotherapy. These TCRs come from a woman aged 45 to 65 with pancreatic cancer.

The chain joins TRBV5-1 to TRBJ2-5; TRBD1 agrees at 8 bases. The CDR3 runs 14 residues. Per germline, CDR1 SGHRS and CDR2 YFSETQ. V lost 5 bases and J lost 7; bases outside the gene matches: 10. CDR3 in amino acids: CASRNPGGAGTQYF. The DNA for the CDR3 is TGCGCCAGCAGAAACCCAGGGGGCGCGGGGACCCAGTACTTC.

The DNA of the CDR3 is TGTGCCAGCAGCCCCACCCGGGACAGGAGACGACATGGCTACACCTTC. It translates to CASSPTRDRRRHGYTF. The rearrangement joins TRBV14 to TRBJ1-2; 8 bases are shared with TRBD1. Germline V CDR1 and CDR2: SGHDN, FVKESK. The CDR3 length is 16 residues. V shed 4 bases and J 6 bases; nucleotides not matched to a gene: 13.

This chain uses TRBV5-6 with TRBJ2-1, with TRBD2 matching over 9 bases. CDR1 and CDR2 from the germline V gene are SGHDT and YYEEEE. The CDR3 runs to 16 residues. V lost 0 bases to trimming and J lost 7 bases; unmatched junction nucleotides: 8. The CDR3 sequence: CASSLGASGDVNEQFF. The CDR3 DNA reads TGTGCCAGCAGCTTGGGAGCTAGCGGGGACGTTAATGAGCAGTTCTTC.

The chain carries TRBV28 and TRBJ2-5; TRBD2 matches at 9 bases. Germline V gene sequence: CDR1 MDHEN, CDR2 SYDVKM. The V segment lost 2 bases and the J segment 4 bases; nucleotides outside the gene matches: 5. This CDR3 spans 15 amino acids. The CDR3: CASSLPLAGPETQYF. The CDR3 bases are TGTGCCAGCAGTTTACCCCTAGCGGGGCCAGAGACCCAGTACTTC.

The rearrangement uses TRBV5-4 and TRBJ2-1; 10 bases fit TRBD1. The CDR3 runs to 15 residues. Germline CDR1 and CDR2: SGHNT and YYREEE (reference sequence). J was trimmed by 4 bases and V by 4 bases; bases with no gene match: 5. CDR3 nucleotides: TGTGCCAGCAGCCGGGACAGGGGCGGATACAATGAGCAGTTCTTC. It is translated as CASSRDRGGYNEQFF.

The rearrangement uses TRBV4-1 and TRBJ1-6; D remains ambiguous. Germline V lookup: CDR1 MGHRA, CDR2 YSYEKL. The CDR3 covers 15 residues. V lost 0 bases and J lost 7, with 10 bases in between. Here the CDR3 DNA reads TGCGCCAGCAGCCAAGATAGGAGCTTAAATTCACCCCTCCACTTT. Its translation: CASSQDRSLNSPLHF.

The CDR3 spells CASSPPYPDLAKNIQYF. In DNA, the CDR3 is TGTGCCAGCTCACCACCGTATCCTGATCTAGCCAAAAACATTCAGTACTTC. V and J are TRBV18 and TRBJ2-4; no firm D call. Germline V gene lookup returns CDR1 KGHSH and CDR2 LQKENI. The germline V and J ends were trimmed by 0 bases and 0 bases, with 12 bases remaining between them. The CDR3 is made up of 17 amino acids. Drawing the rest from reference TRBV18 and TRBJ2-4, the complete variable domain is NAGVMQNPRHLVRRRGQEARLRCSPMKGHSHVYWYRQLPEEGLKFMVYLQKENIIDESGMPKERFSAEFPKEGPSILRIQQVVRGDSAAYFCASSPPYPDLAKNIQYFGAGTRLSVL.

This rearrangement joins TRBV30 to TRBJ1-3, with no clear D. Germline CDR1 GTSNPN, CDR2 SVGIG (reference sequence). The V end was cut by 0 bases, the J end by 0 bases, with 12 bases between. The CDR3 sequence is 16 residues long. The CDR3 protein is CAWSVGSRSSGNTIYF. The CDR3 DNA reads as TGTGCCTGGAGTGTCGGCTCTAGAAGCTCTGGAAACACCATATATTTT.

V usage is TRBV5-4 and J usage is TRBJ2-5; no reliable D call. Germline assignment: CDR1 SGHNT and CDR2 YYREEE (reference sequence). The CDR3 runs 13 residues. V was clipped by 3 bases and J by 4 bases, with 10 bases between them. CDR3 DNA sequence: TGTGCCAGCAGCTCCCTCGAGCGAGAGACCCAGTACTTC. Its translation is CASSSLERETQYF.

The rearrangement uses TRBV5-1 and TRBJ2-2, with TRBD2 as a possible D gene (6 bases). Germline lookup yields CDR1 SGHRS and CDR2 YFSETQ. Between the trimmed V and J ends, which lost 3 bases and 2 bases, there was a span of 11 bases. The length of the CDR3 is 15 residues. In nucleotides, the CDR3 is TGCGCCAGCAGCTCCCGGGAGCCTAACACCGGGGAGCTGTTTTTT. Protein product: CASSSREPNTGELFF.

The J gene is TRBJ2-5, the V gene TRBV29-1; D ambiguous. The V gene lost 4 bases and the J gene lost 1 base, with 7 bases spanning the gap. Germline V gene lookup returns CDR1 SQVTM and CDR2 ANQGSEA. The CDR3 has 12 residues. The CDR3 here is CSVGPGQETQYF. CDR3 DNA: TGCAGCGTTGGACCTGGCCAAGAGACCCAGTACTTC.

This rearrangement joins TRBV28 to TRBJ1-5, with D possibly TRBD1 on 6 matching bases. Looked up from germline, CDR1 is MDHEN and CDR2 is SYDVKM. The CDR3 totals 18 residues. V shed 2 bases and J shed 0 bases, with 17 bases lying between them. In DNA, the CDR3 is TGTGCCAGCAGTTTAGATAGGGGGAACCGGAATAGCAATCAGCCCCAGCATTTT. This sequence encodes CASSLDRGNRNSNQPQHF.

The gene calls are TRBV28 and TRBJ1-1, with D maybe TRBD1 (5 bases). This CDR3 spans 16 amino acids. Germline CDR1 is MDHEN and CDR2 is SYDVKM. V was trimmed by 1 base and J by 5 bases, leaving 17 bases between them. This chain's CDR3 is CASSLSQGGDGTEAFF. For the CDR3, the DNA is TGTGCCAGCAGTTTATCGCAGGGTGGGGATGGGACTGAAGCTTTCTTT.

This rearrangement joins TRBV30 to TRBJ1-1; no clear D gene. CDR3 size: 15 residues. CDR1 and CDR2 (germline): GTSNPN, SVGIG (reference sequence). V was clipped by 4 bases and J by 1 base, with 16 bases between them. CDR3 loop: CAWKSIGEGNTEAFF. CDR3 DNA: TGTGCCTGGAAATCGATCGGAGAGGGGAACACTGAAGCTTTCTTT.

The CDR3 nucleotides are TGTGCCAGCAGTTTTCTCAACCGGGAGCTGTTTTTT. Its protein product is CASSFLNRELFF. The chain uses TRBV28 and TRBJ2-2; no clear D. The CDR3 sequence is 12 residues long. Looked up from germline, CDR1 is MDHEN and CDR2 is SYDVKM. The V gene lost 3 bases and the J gene lost 9 bases, with 8 bases spanning the gap.

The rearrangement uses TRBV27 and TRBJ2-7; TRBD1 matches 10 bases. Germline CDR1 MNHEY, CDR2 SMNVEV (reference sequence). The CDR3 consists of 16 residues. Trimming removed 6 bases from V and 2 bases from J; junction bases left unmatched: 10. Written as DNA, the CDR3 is TGTGCCAGCAGCCTCGGGACAGGGGCGCGAACCTACGAGCAGTACTTC. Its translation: CASSLGTGARTYEQYF.

This CDR3 is CASSPGQGPNQPQHF. Here the CDR3 DNA reads TGTGCCAGTAGTCCGGGACAGGGACCCAATCAGCCCCAGCATTTT. The gene calls are TRBV19 and TRBJ1-5; 9 bases map to TRBD1. CDR3 length: 15 amino acids. CDR1 and CDR2 from the germline V gene are LNHDA and SQIVND (reference sequence). J was trimmed by 3 bases and V by 5 bases; bases with no gene match: 5.

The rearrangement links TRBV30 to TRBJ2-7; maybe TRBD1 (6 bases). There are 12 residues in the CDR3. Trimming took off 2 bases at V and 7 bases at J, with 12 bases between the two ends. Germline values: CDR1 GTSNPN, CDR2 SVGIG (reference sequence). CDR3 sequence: CAWSNRVGEQYF. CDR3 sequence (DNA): TGTGCCTGGAGTAACAGGGTGGGGGAGCAGTACTTC.

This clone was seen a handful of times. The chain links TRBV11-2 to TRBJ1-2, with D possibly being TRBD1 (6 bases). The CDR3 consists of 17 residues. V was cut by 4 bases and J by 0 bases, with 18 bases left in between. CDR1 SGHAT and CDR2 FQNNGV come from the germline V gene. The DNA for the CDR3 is TGTGCCAGCAGCTCCCTCGCCGAGGGGGTTCCTAACTATGGCTACACCTTC. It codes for CASSSLAEGVPNYGYTF. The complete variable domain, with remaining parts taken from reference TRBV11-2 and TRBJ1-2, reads EAGVAQSPRYKIIEKRQSVAFWCNPISGHATLYWYQQILGQGPKLLIQFQNNGVVDDSQLPKDRFSAERLKGVDSTLKIQPAKLEDSAVYLCASSSLAEGVPNYGYTFGSGTRLTVV.

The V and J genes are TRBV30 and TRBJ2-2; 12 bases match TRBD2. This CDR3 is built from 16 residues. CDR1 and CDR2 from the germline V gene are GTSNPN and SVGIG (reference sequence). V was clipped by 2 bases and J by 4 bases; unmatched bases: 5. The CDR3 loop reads CAWSSLAGGSTGELFF. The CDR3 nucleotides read TGTGCCTGGAGTTCGCTAGCGGGAGGGAGCACCGGGGAGCTGTTTTTT.

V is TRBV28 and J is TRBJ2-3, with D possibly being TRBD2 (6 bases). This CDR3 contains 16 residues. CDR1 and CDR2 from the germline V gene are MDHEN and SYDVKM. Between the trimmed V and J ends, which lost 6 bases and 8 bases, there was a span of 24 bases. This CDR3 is CASSPAQGGPGGTQYF. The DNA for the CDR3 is TGTGCCAGCAGCCCCGCCCAAGGCGGGCCCGGGGGTACGCAGTATTTT. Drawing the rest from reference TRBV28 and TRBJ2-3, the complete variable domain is DVKVTQSSRYLVKRTGEKVFLECVQDMDHENMFWYRQDPGLGLRLIYFSYDVKMKEKGDIPEGYSVSREKKERFSLILESASTNQTSMYLCASSPAQGGPGGTQYFGPGTRLTVL.

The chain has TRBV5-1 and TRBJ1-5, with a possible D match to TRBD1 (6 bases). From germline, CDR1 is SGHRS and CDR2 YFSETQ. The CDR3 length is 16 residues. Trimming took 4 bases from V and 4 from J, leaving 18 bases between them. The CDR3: CASSLPNDRSNQPQHF. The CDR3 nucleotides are TGCGCCAGCAGCCTCCCGAACGACAGGAGTAATCAGCCCCAGCATTTT. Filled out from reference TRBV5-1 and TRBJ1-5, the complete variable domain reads KAGVTQTPRYLIKTRGQQVTLSCSPISGHRSVSWYQQTPGQGLQFLFEYFSETQRNKGNFPGRFSGRQFSNSRSEMNVSTLELGDSALYLCASSLPNDRSNQPQHFGDGTRLSIL.